One T cell receptor (beta chain) is described in this entry. Every donor provided 8.5 to 10 milliliters of peripheral blood. This sample is drawn from a study of blood T cells in healthy people across ages. Sample-barcoded 5' priming and a J-beta primer mix drove a second PCR of roughly 7 to 11 cycles. TCRdb reprocessed the 5' RACE reads with MiXCR, giving one entry per CDR3 protein. The sample lists 550,000 to 600,000 distinct CDR3 sequences, roughly a quarter seen once, with around a sixth in the top ten. CDR3 length equals 15 residues. Germline V gene data show CDR1 as DFQATT and CDR2 as SNEGSKA (reference sequence). The ends lost 0 bases at V and 5 bases at J; junction bases unmatched: 9.

The sequenced material came from blood. The chain joins TRBV20-1 to TRBJ2-5; TRBD1 aligns across 7 bases. The sequence derives from a woman in her sixties or seventies in good health. This chain's CDR3 is CSARDPKTGWETQYF. For the CDR3, the DNA is TGCAGTGCTAGAGATCCAAAGACAGGGTGGGAGACCCAGTACTTC.